Listed below are T cell receptor beta chains from one sample, sequenced in a study of Ad26.COV2.S vaccination and SARS-CoV-2 variants. This table comes from immunoSEQ multiplex PCR, and its TCRdb copy is limited to in-frame clones, with some not included. The sample yields hundreds of thousands of clones, roughly 91% seen once. The sequences come from peripheral blood, collected in a trial of Ad26.COV2.S vaccine versus placebo. These receptor sequences come from a person between 18 and 65 years old who received the Ad26.COV2.S COVID-19 vaccine or a placebo. The CDR3 runs from the conserved cysteine through the conserved F or W. D genes are given only for firm matches. Rows may omit the clone size; those that give it use once, few, many or a size class.

clone_size: NA
j_call: TRBJ1-5
d_call: NA
v_call: TRBV6-5
cdr3_aa: CASSYSGGANQPQHF
cdr3_nt: TGTGCCAGCAGTTACTCGGGAGGGGCCAATCAGCCCCAGCATTTT

clone_size: NA
j_call: TRBJ2-2
d_call: NA
v_call: TRBV30
cdr3_aa: CAWSPLGINTGELFF
cdr3_nt: TGTGCCTGGAGCCCGCTAGGGATTAACACCGGGGAGCTGTTTTTT

clone_size: NA
j_call: TRBJ2-5
d_call: TRBD1
v_call: TRBV4-3
cdr3_aa: CASSQHRADRLQETQYF
cdr3_nt: TGCGCCAGCAGCCAGCATCGAGCGGACAGGCTCCAAGAGACCCAGTACTTC

clone_size: NA
j_call: TRBJ2-3
d_call: NA
v_call: TRBV6-5
cdr3_aa: CASVWGAQDTQYF
cdr3_nt: TGTGCCAGTGTTTGGGGGGCCCAAGATACGCAGTATTTT

clone_size: NA
j_call: TRBJ1-2
d_call: NA
v_call: TRBV9
cdr3_aa: CASSGRLGQINYGYTF
cdr3_nt: TGTGCCAGCAGCGGAAGGTTGGGGCAGATCAACTATGGCTACACCTTC

clone_size: NA
j_call: TRBJ1-4
d_call: NA
v_call: TRBV9
cdr3_aa: CASSRRGNEKLFF
cdr3_nt: TGTGCCAGCAGCCGCCGGGGTAATGAAAAACTGTTTTTT

clone_size: NA
j_call: TRBJ2-5
d_call: TRBD1
v_call: TRBV4-1
cdr3_aa: CASSRQGTETQYF
cdr3_nt: TGCGCCAGCAGCAGACAGGGGACAGAGACCCAGTACTTC

clone_size: NA
j_call: TRBJ1-4
d_call: NA
v_call: TRBV5-5
cdr3_aa: CASSLNGREPANEKLFF
cdr3_nt: TGTGCCAGCAGCTTAAACGGCCGGGAGCCGGCTAATGAAAAACTGTTTTTT

clone_size: NA
j_call: TRBJ2-1
d_call: TRBD2
v_call: TRBV7-9
cdr3_aa: CASSLWQAGGQTEQFF
cdr3_nt: TGTGCCAGCAGCTTATGGCAAGCGGGGGGGCAGACGGAGCAGTTCTTC

clone_size: once
j_call: TRBJ2-1
d_call: TRBD1
v_call: TRBV2
cdr3_aa: CASSPGTGPNEQFF
cdr3_nt: TGTGCCAGCAGTCCCGGGACAGGGCCAAATGAGCAGTTCTTC

clone_size: NA
j_call: TRBJ2-7
d_call: TRBD1
v_call: TRBV2
cdr3_aa: CASRSFDRVWEQYF
cdr3_nt: TGTGCCAGCCGATCCTTTGACAGGGTCTGGGAGCAGTACTTC

clone_size: NA
j_call: TRBJ2-7
d_call: TRBD1
v_call: TRBV7-6
cdr3_aa: CASSPRQGTLVEQYF
cdr3_nt: TGTGCCAGCAGCCCCCGACAGGGTACGTTGGTCGAGCAGTACTTC

clone_size: NA
j_call: TRBJ2-7
d_call: NA
v_call: TRBV30
cdr3_aa: CAWAKPDRGLGEQYF
cdr3_nt: TGTGCCTGGGCTAAACCGGACAGAGGACTGGGCGAGCAGTACTTC

clone_size: NA
j_call: TRBJ2-1
d_call: NA
v_call: TRBV11-2
cdr3_aa: CASSLQTYNEQFF
cdr3_nt: TGTGCCAGCAGCTTGCAGACGTACAATGAGCAGTTCTTC

clone_size: NA
j_call: TRBJ2-7
d_call: NA
v_call: TRBV30
cdr3_aa: CAWNQGGGDYEQYF
cdr3_nt: TGTGCCTGGAACCAGGGGGGGGGCGACTACGAGCAGTACTTC

clone_size: NA
j_call: TRBJ1-3
d_call: NA
v_call: TRBV7-6
cdr3_aa: CASSLPGNGNTIYF
cdr3_nt: TGTGCCAGCAGCTTACCGGGAAATGGAAACACCATATATTTT

clone_size: NA
j_call: TRBJ2-7
d_call: NA
v_call: TRBV30
cdr3_aa: CAWSVQWRADYEQYF
cdr3_nt: TGTGCCTGGAGTGTACAGTGGCGGGCGGACTACGAGCAGTACTTC

clone_size: NA
j_call: TRBJ1-2
d_call: TRBD1
v_call: TRBV5-8
cdr3_aa: CASADRGLNYGYTF
cdr3_nt: TGTGCCAGCGCAGACAGGGGGCTCAACTATGGCTACACCTTC

clone_size: NA
j_call: TRBJ1-5
d_call: TRBD1
v_call: TRBV4-1
cdr3_aa: CASSHTDRVWNQPQHF
cdr3_nt: TGCGCCAGCAGCCATACCGACAGGGTTTGGAATCAGCCCCAGCATTTT

clone_size: NA
j_call: TRBJ1-4
d_call: NA
v_call: TRBV19
cdr3_aa: CATQLATNEKLFF
cdr3_nt: TGTGCCACCCAGTTGGCAACTAATGAAAAACTGTTTTTT

clone_size: NA
j_call: TRBJ2-3
d_call: TRBD2
v_call: TRBV7-9
cdr3_aa: CASSSPGTSGNTQYF
cdr3_nt: TGTGCCAGCAGCTCGCCCGGGACTAGCGGGAATACGCAGTATTTT

clone_size: NA
j_call: TRBJ1-1
d_call: NA
v_call: TRBV9
cdr3_aa: CASSPQQGTMNTEAFF
cdr3_nt: TGTGCCAGCAGCCCGCAGCAGGGAACCATGAACACTGAAGCTTTCTTT

clone_size: NA
j_call: TRBJ1-6
d_call: NA
v_call: TRBV4-3
cdr3_aa: CASSHDPGQRASPLHF
cdr3_nt: TGCGCCAGCAGCCACGATCCGGGACAACGGGCTTCACCCCTCCACTTT

clone_size: NA
j_call: TRBJ2-7
d_call: TRBD1
v_call: TRBV7-9
cdr3_aa: CASSEGARQYF
cdr3_nt: TGTGCCAGCAGCGAGGGGGCGCGGCAGTACTTC

clone_size: NA
j_call: TRBJ1-2
d_call: TRBD1
v_call: TRBV9
cdr3_aa: CASSLRTGNDGYTF
cdr3_nt: TGTGCCAGCAGCCTCAGGACAGGGAACGATGGCTACACCTTC

clone_size: NA
j_call: TRBJ2-5
d_call: NA
v_call: TRBV2
cdr3_aa: CASSEVPSPQETQYF
cdr3_nt: TGTGCCAGCAGTGAAGTGCCTAGCCCCCAAGAGACCCAGTACTTC

clone_size: NA
j_call: TRBJ2-1
d_call: NA
v_call: TRBV7-9
cdr3_aa: CASSYPRGTFYNEQFF
cdr3_nt: TGTGCCAGCAGCTACCCCCGGGGGACATTTTACAATGAGCAGTTCTTC

clone_size: NA
j_call: TRBJ2-7
d_call: TRBD2
v_call: TRBV4-2
cdr3_aa: CASSQRLAGTVEQYF
cdr3_nt: TGTGCCAGCAGCCAGCGCCTAGCGGGAACTGTCGAGCAGTACTTC

clone_size: once
j_call: TRBJ1-2
d_call: TRBD1
v_call: TRBV5-4
cdr3_aa: CASSPDRGGYGYTF
cdr3_nt: TGTGCCAGCAGCCCGGACAGGGGGGGTTATGGCTACACCTTC

clone_size: NA
j_call: TRBJ2-7
d_call: TRBD2
v_call: TRBV9
cdr3_aa: CASSPSGTSFYEQYF
cdr3_nt: TGTGCCAGCAGCCCGTCCGGGACTAGCTTCTACGAGCAGTACTTC

clone_size: NA
j_call: TRBJ2-1
d_call: NA
v_call: TRBV3-1/TRBV3-2
cdr3_aa: CASSQEARDEQFF
cdr3_nt: TGTGCCAGCAGCCAAGAGGCGAGGGATGAGCAGTTCTTC

clone_size: NA
j_call: TRBJ2-7
d_call: NA
v_call: TRBV12-3/TRBV12-4
cdr3_aa: CASSFGDRGEQYF
cdr3_nt: TGTGCCAGCAGTTTCGGGGACCGTGGGGAGCAGTACTTC

clone_size: NA
j_call: TRBJ1-6
d_call: NA
v_call: TRBV25-1
cdr3_aa: CASSFSYSPLHF
cdr3_nt: TGTGCCAGCAGTTTCAGTTATTCACCCCTCCACTTT

clone_size: few
j_call: TRBJ2-7
d_call: TRBD2
v_call: TRBV12-5
cdr3_aa: CASGPIRGSRGVPNYEQYF
cdr3_nt: TGTGCTAGTGGTCCGATTCGGGGCTCGCGGGGGGTCCCCAACTACGAGCAGTACTTC

clone_size: NA
j_call: TRBJ2-1
d_call: NA
v_call: TRBV27
cdr3_aa: CASSLSRHGEQFF
cdr3_nt: TGTGCCAGCAGTTTGTCCAGACACGGTGAGCAGTTCTTC

clone_size: NA
j_call: TRBJ2-7
d_call: NA
v_call: TRBV29-1
cdr3_aa: CSALFTEQYF
cdr3_nt: TGCAGCGCCCTGTTTACCGAGCAGTACTTC

clone_size: NA
j_call: TRBJ2-5
d_call: TRBD1
v_call: TRBV4-1
cdr3_aa: CASSSEGQGAETQYF
cdr3_nt: TGCGCCAGCAGCTCAGAGGGACAGGGGGCAGAGACCCAGTACTTC

clone_size: NA
j_call: TRBJ2-5
d_call: TRBD2
v_call: TRBV5-8
cdr3_aa: CASSPSGGPQETQYF
cdr3_nt: TGTGCCAGCAGCCCTAGCGGGGGACCCCAAGAGACCCAGTACTTC

clone_size: NA
j_call: TRBJ2-7
d_call: NA
v_call: TRBV15
cdr3_aa: CATSRGSGPPNEQYF
cdr3_nt: TGTGCCACCAGCAGGGGGAGCGGGCCTCCTAACGAGCAGTACTTC

clone_size: NA
j_call: TRBJ1-4
d_call: NA
v_call: TRBV9
cdr3_aa: CASSVATGIGEKLFF
cdr3_nt: TGTGCCAGCAGCGTAGCTACAGGGATTGGTGAAAAACTGTTTTTT

clone_size: NA
j_call: TRBJ1-2
d_call: NA
v_call: TRBV5-4
cdr3_aa: CASSPSGGTEGYNF
cdr3_nt: TGTGCCAGCAGCCCCTCGGGAGGGACGGAAGGCTACAACTTC

clone_size: few
j_call: TRBJ1-6
d_call: NA
v_call: TRBV2
cdr3_aa: CASSESHIRTVGALHF
cdr3_nt: TGTGCCAGCAGTGAATCCCATATCCGAACCGTGGGGGCCCTCCACTTT

clone_size: once
j_call: TRBJ1-5
d_call: NA
v_call: TRBV30
cdr3_aa: CAWSDPAGGNQPQHF
cdr3_nt: TGTGCCTGGAGTGACCCCGCCGGCGGCAATCAGCCCCAGCATTTT

clone_size: once
j_call: TRBJ2-7
d_call: TRBD2
v_call: TRBV19
cdr3_aa: CASSPGGLAGDRYEQYF
cdr3_nt: TGTGCCAGTAGTCCGGGGGGGCTGGCGGGGGACCGCTACGAGCAGTACTTC

clone_size: NA
j_call: TRBJ2-4
d_call: NA
v_call: TRBV4-1
cdr3_aa: CASSQGSQGQKAKNIQYF
cdr3_nt: TGCGCCAGCAGCCAAGGCTCCCAGGGGCAGAAGGCCAAAAACATTCAGTACTTC

clone_size: NA
j_call: TRBJ2-2
d_call: NA
v_call: TRBV7-9
cdr3_aa: CASTDFVRGTGELFF
cdr3_nt: TGTGCCAGCACCGACTTCGTAAGGGGAACCGGGGAGCTGTTTTTT

clone_size: NA
j_call: TRBJ2-3
d_call: NA
v_call: TRBV11-2
cdr3_aa: CASSPGTIIDTQYF
cdr3_nt: TGTGCCAGCAGCCCGGGGACGATCATAGATACGCAGTATTTT

clone_size: NA
j_call: TRBJ2-7
d_call: TRBD1
v_call: TRBV4-3
cdr3_aa: CASSQDTRQGGYEQYF
cdr3_nt: TGCGCCAGCAGCCAAGATACGAGACAGGGGGGCTACGAGCAGTACTTC